Below, one T cell receptor (beta chain) is given with its context. The antigen is unknown. The source of the sample is a study of T cell repertoires in cytomegalovirus infection. Study-wide background: Both CMV infection and a matching HLA type were indicated by public TCR beta signatures.

Study-wide findings and caveats: Summed frequency of public TCR beta families distinguished CMV carriers with the relevant HLA. Within the response measured ex vivo, HLA-C-restricted CMV-specific TCR beta clonotypes were dominant.

Germline CDR1 and CDR2: MDHEN and SYDVKM. J lost 5 bases, V lost 5 bases, and 19 bases had no gene match. This CDR3 region has 19 residues. A single record per CDR3 protein comes from TCRdb applying MiXCR to the reads. The table shows hundreds of thousands of distinct CDR3 sequences, with under 55% occurring only once. Material: cultured PBMCs, obtained from culture after CMV antigen stimulation. The chain carries TRBV28 and TRBJ2-7; 12 bases map to TRBD2. The clonotype was recovered from a human donor in good health (CMV status not recorded). Some clones in this sample may be carry-over from other donors' samples. The CDR3 spells CASSTRLAGEWGPTDEQYF. For the CDR3, the DNA is TGTGCCAGCAGTACAAGACTAGCGGGAGAATGGGGCCCTACGGACGAGCAGTACTTC.